The clone carrying this T cell receptor (beta chain) was seen repeatedly, ten times or more. The CDR3 extends over 15 amino acids. Looked up from germline, CDR1 is MNHNS and CDR2 is SASEGT. V lost 6 bases and J lost 3; bases outside the gene matches: 8. The entry originates in a study of Graves' ophthalmopathy and Graves' hyperthyroidism. Uncontrolled infections, pregnancy, lactation or other autoimmune diseases led to patient exclusion. RNA transcripts yielded amplified TCR beta CDR3 regions. A first-round RT-PCR used HTBI primers, followed by a second-round multiplex PCR. TCRdb independently ran MiXCR on the multiplex PCR reads; one entry per CDR3 protein. This sample has almost 400,000 distinct CDR3 sequences, with about 16% found just once.

Sequencing input: peripheral blood. The genes are TRBV6-1 and TRBJ1-2, with 9 bases identical to TRBD1. The TCR sequence derives from a woman between 18 and 29 years old with Graves' ophthalmopathy. The CDR3 DNA sequence: TGTGCCAGCAGCGGCCAAGGACAGGGGTACTATGGCTACACCTTC. Protein: CASSGQGQGYYGYTF.